Listed here is a single T cell receptor beta chain. Its antigen is unknown. No clone much larger than this one lies a single base away; base qualities are absent. The junction shows trimming of 5 bases on V and 11 bases on J, and the gene matches do not reach 12 bases of it. From a lookup of the germline V gene, CDR1 and CDR2 are SGHVS and FNYEAQ. The CDR3, cysteine through phenylalanine, is 16 amino acids long. Only the CDR3 DNA stays, 48 bases, in frame from base 1. Whole blood was collected in K2EDTA tubes by collaborating institutions according to the institutions' own protocols. For TCRbeta analysis, collaborators shipped samples as frozen whole blood, isolated PBMCs, or DNA extracted from either of those sample types. This entry is derived from a study of blood T cell repertoires in COVID-19 (TCRdb year 2020). Turning to the overall study: Samples from collaborators originated in the United States, Italy and Spain and spanned both the acute and convalescent phases of COVID-19. The material from the prospective study consisted of cDNA or gDNA derived from T cells, B-cell-depleted T cells, or PBMCs. The dataset comprised deeply sampled blood TCRbeta repertoires from subjects exposed to, actively infected with, or recovered from COVID-19. The repertoires were made available in a free public database intended to serve as a resource for research on the immune response to SARS-CoV-2. Samples were obtained from the ongoing ImmuneRACE study (first 160 participants) and from 1,254 subjects provided by 6 global collaborators. The sample metadata nearly always contained a de-identified subject ID, COVID-19 status, age in years and sex. Where available, HLA class I and class II types were taken from metadata supplied by the sample provider and were not determined by assay-based typing.

TCRbeta CDR3 regions were amplified from genomic DNA by means of the immunoSEQ Assay, a bias-controlled multiplex PCR. Concerning the study's data processing: The number of nucleated cells in each sample was estimated by amplification of reference gene primers within the assay. Sequence reads were collapsed and filtered to measure the absolute abundance of every unique TCRbeta CDR3 rearrangement. For each sample, productive Simpson clonality was calculated by taking the square root of Simpson's diversity index across productive rearrangements. The immuneACCESS repertoire file appears here via TCRdb, limited to in-frame rearrangements. These files lack a portion of the clones; in checked studies, under half of the deficit traces to unresolved V genes, and the cause of the others is not known. V and J calls and clone size are given by that table; D and trimming were obtained from the DNA. The sample table shows roughly 130,000 clones, and under 90% are seen once. The ten largest clones take up over 9% of the sample.

The research as a whole found: How much clinical and demographic metadata was included differed by source and by participant, and the metadata was provided uncurated.

The rearranged chain carries TRBV7-6 and TRBJ1-6; 10 central nucleotides agree with TRBD1. The sequenced sample was peripheral blood. The clonotype originates from a woman between 55 and 75 years old with acute or convalescent COVID-19. This receptor carries the CDR3 CASSQRPGQGMTPLHF. Read as DNA, the sequence is TGTGCCAGCAGCCAGAGACCGGGACAGGGGATGACACCCCTCCACTTT.